This TCR beta chain was documented in a study of beta chain features in type 1 diabetes. Study-wide context: Age and gender were similar between patients and healthy donors, as were cell yields. Whole-study results and caveats: Naive, central memory and Treg TCRB repertoires seemed to resemble each other more closely in patients than they did in healthy donors.

All of the isolated RNA was reverse transcribed, so expressed TCRB transcripts were sequenced. TCRdb's table, derived via immunoSEQ multiplex PCR, lists solely in-frame clones and lacks some. This sample has some 270,000 clones; roughly 15% occur once, and the top ten carry 0.026%. The sample holds a few counts of this clone. Its specificity is unknown. CDR3 length: 11 amino acids. CDR1 is MNHEY and CDR2 is SVGAGI in the germline V gene. V dropped 2 bases and J dropped 10 bases, with 6 bases sitting between them. The chain couples TRBV6-5 to TRBJ2-1; maybe TRBD1 (6 bases). The sample comprised naive CD4+ T cells from blood. This TCR was sampled from a woman aged 40 to 50 in good health. The CDR3 here is CASSYGTEQFF. DNA of the CDR3: TGTGCCAGCAGTTACGGGACAGAGCAGTTCTTC.